This is a list of T cell receptor beta chains from one sample in a study of blood T cell repertoires in COVID-19. Here immunoSEQ multiplex PCR was the method, and the copy in TCRdb shows in-frame clones only, minus some. The repertoire holds about 220,000 clones, with approximately 85% as singletons. The sequencing input was peripheral blood. Source of these receptors: a woman in her 70s with COVID-19, enrolled during active disease. Both conserved end residues are part of each CDR3. Each record gives: D gene, clone size, V gene, CDR3 length, J gene, CDR3 protein, CDR3 DNA. The D gene is left open where the match is weak. A clone size is listed for some rows: how often the clone was seen (once, few, many), or a class if it is expanded.

.	.	TRBV7-2	14	TRBJ1-6	CASSLEPYNSPLHF	TGTGCCAGCAGCCTCGAGCCCTATAATTCACCCCTCCACTTT
.	.	TRBV16	13	TRBJ2-3	CASSQFGTDTQYF	TGTGCCAGCAGCCAATTCGGGACAGATACGCAGTATTTT
TRBD2	.	TRBV4-3	21	TRBJ2-3	CASSQDPPGLAGGTSTDTQYF	TGCGCCAGCAGCCAAGATCCTCCGGGACTAGCGGGAGGGACGAGCACAGATACGCAGTATTTT
TRBD1	.	TRBV6-6	13	TRBJ1-2	CASRRQGIDGYTF	TGTGCCAGCAGAAGACAGGGAATTGATGGCTACACCTTC
TRBD1	.	TRBV24-1	15	TRBJ1-2	CATSEPTGGDYGYTF	TGTGCCACCAGTGAACCAACAGGGGGTGACTATGGCTACACCTTC
.	.	TRBV9	15	TRBJ1-2	CASSAHPGGDYGYTF	TGTGCCAGCAGCGCCCACCCAGGTGGTGACTATGGCTACACCTTC
TRBD1	.	TRBV11-3	13	TRBJ2-7	CASSTGDSYEQYF	TGTGCCAGCAGCACAGGGGACTCCTACGAGCAGTACTTC
TRBD1	.	TRBV7-2	13	TRBJ1-1	CASSRDRNTEAFF	TGTGCCAGCAGCCGGGACAGAAACACTGAAGCTTTCTTT
TRBD2	.	TRBV27	15	TRBJ2-1	CASSPVSGIGDEQFF	TGTGCCAGCAGTCCAGTTAGCGGGATTGGTGATGAGCAGTTCTTC
.	.	TRBV27	13	TRBJ1-5	CASSQSRDQPQHF	TGTGCCAGCAGCCAATCGCGGGACCAGCCCCAGCATTTT
.	.	TRBV29-1	14	TRBJ1-1	CSARTAWANTEAFF	TGCAGCGCCCGGACAGCCTGGGCGAACACTGAAGCTTTCTTT
.	.	TRBV7-2	12	TRBJ1-1	CASSSGMSEAFF	TGTGCCAGCAGTTCAGGGATGTCTGAAGCTTTCTTT
TRBD2	.	TRBV5-1	16	TRBJ2-3	CASSPTSGPSTDTQYF	TGCGCCAGCAGCCCGACTAGCGGGCCCAGCACAGATACGCAGTATTTT
.	.	TRBV5-1	14	TRBJ1-1	CASSLDWGGTEAFF	TGCGCCAGCAGCTTGGATTGGGGGGGAACTGAAGCTTTCTTT
TRBD2	.	TRBV7-3	12	TRBJ2-3	CASGTSGDTQYF	TGTGCCAGTGGGACTAGCGGGGATACGCAGTATTTT
.	.	TRBV2	16	TRBJ1-1	CASISSPRRGNTEAFF	TGTGCCAGCATTTCATCACCGCGCAGGGGTAACACTGAAGCTTTCTTT
.	few	TRBV6-6	14	TRBJ1-6	CASSLRGENSPLHF	TGTGCCAGCAGTTTAAGGGGCGAAAATTCACCCCTCCACTTT
.	.	TRBV19	16	TRBJ2-7	CASSVDTGQRSYEQYF	TGTGCCAGTAGTGTTGATACAGGCCAGAGGTCCTACGAGCAGTACTTC
.	.	TRBV3-1/TRBV3-2	16	TRBJ1-2	CASSQVGRGSNYGYTF	TGTGCCAGCAGCCAAGTTGGGCGGGGATCTAACTATGGCTACACCTTC
.	few	TRBV7-2	13	TRBJ2-7	CASSLVTVGEQYF	TGTGCCAGCAGCTTAGTTACAGTCGGCGAGCAGTACTTC
.	.	TRBV6-2/TRBV6-3	15	TRBJ1-2	CASSHRPQGMGGYTF	TGTGCCAGCAGTCATCGACCTCAGGGGATGGGGGGCTACACCTTC
.	.	TRBV11-3	13	TRBJ1-5	CASSSVGGQPQHF	TGTGCCAGCAGCTCCGTGGGGGGACAGCCCCAGCATTTT
.	.	TRBV18	13	TRBJ1-1	CASSSSRDTEAFF	TGTGCCAGCTCATCAAGCCGAGACACTGAAGCTTTCTTT
.	few	TRBV21-1	14	TRBJ2-7	CASSKIDRAYEQYF	TGTGCCAGCAGCAAGATCGACAGGGCCTACGAGCAGTACTTC
.	.	TRBV7-3	14	TRBJ2-3	CASSLGLSADTQYF	TGTGCCAGCAGCTTAGGGTTGAGCGCAGATACGCAGTATTTT
.	.	TRBV9	15	TRBJ2-1	CASSAHAGFGDEQFF	TGTGCCAGCAGCGCCCATGCGGGGTTTGGCGATGAGCAGTTCTTC
.	.	TRBV7-2	14	TRBJ1-4	CASSPMGANEKLFF	TGTGCCAGCAGCCCGATGGGGGCAAATGAAAAACTGTTTTTT
TRBD1	few	TRBV2	14	TRBJ1-5	CASRKDRGNQPQHF	TGTGCCAGCAGAAAGGACAGGGGCAATCAGCCCCAGCATTTT
.	.	TRBV27	15	TRBJ1-6	CASSLEGAYNSPLHF	TGTGCCAGCAGTTTAGAAGGAGCCTATAATTCACCCCTCCACTTT
TRBD1	.	TRBV7-6	17	TRBJ2-3	CASSLSLPGQSTDTQYF	TGTGCCAGCAGCTTATCGTTACCGGGACAGAGCACAGATACGCAGTATTTT
TRBD1	.	TRBV7-2	15	TRBJ2-4	CASSLATGGVDIQYF	TGTGCCAGCAGCTTAGCGACAGGGGGCGTGGACATTCAGTACTTC
.	once	TRBV6-5	14	TRBJ1-3	CASRETGSGNTIYF	TGTGCCAGCAGAGAGACAGGCTCTGGAAACACCATATATTTT
.	.	TRBV25-1	16	TRBJ2-5	CASSSPAGPGEETQYF	TGTGCCAGCAGCTCCCCAGCCGGGCCAGGGGAAGAGACCCAGTACTTC
.	.	TRBV7-7	13	TRBJ2-1	CASSRTGNNEQFF	TGTGCTAGCAGCCGCACGGGGAACAATGAGCAGTTCTTC
TRBD1	.	TRBV19	12	TRBJ1-2	CASVDRADGYTF	TGTGCCAGTGTAGACAGGGCGGATGGCTACACCTTC
TRBD2	.	TRBV30	14	TRBJ2-5	CAWSWGRVRETQYF	TGTGCCTGGAGTTGGGGGAGGGTGCGAGAGACCCAGTACTTC
.	.	TRBV9	16	TRBJ2-2	CASSVKERLNTGELFF	TGTGCCAGCAGCGTAAAAGAGCGGCTGAACACCGGGGAGCTGTTTTTT
.	.	TRBV19	14	TRBJ1-1	CASSITGKNTEAFF	TGTGCCAGTAGTATCACAGGTAAGAACACTGAAGCTTTCTTT
.	.	TRBV5-1	15	TRBJ1-1	CASAGRGNMNTEAFF	TGCGCCAGCGCCGGTAGGGGGAACATGAACACTGAAGCTTTCTTT
.	.	TRBV30	13	TRBJ1-1	CAWSPGVNTEAFF	TGTGCCTGGAGTCCCGGGGTGAACACTGAAGCTTTCTTT
.	.	TRBV24-1	15	TRBJ2-3	CATSLGGGGADTQYF	TGTGCCACCAGCCTCGGAGGGGGCGGAGCAGATACGCAGTATTTT
.	.	TRBV12-2	14	TRBJ1-5	CASRKCYSNQPQHF	TGTGCAAGTCGGAAGTGCTATAGCAATCAGCCCCAGCATTTT
.	.	TRBV11-1	13	TRBJ2-2	CASSLDRTGELFF	TGTGCCAGCAGCTTGGACAGAACCGGGGAGCTGTTTTTT
.	.	TRBV4-3	16	TRBJ1-5	CASSQEPGTPGQPQHF	TGCGCCAGCAGCCAGGAGCCGGGAACCCCGGGTCAGCCCCAGCATTTT
.	.	TRBV27	15	TRBJ1-2	CASSLSQGRGYGYTF	TGTGCCAGCAGTTTATCACAGGGCCGGGGCTATGGCTACACCTTC
TRBD1	.	TRBV10-3	17	TRBJ1-1	CAISESAGGRGNTEAFF	TGTGCCATCAGTGAGTCGGCAGGGGGGCGTGGAAACACTGAAGCTTTCTTT
TRBD1	.	TRBV5-4	16	TRBJ1-2	CASSFDRDLHVGGYTF	TGTGCCAGCAGCTTCGACAGGGACCTCCATGTTGGGGGCTACACCTTC
.	.	TRBV6-5	12	TRBJ2-2	CASTPGTGELFF	TGTGCCAGCACCCCGGGAACCGGGGAGCTGTTTTTT
TRBD2	once	TRBV11-2	15	TRBJ2-2	CASSRTSGNTGELFF	TGTGCCAGCAGCCGGACTAGCGGGAACACCGGGGAGCTGTTTTTT
.	.	TRBV29-1	13	TRBJ1-2	CSVVDSHFSGYTF	TGCAGCGTTGTGGACAGCCATTTTTCTGGCTACACCTTC
.	.	TRBV7-2	15	TRBJ1-1	CASSYVKGGSTEAFF	TGTGCCAGCAGCTATGTTAAAGGGGGAAGCACTGAAGCTTTCTTT
.	.	TRBV18	14	TRBJ1-5	CASSPAGSNQPQHF	TGTGCCAGCTCACCCGCAGGGAGCAATCAGCCCCAGCATTTT
.	.	TRBV2	14	TRBJ2-2	CASSGTENTGELFF	TGTGCCAGCAGTGGGACAGAAAACACCGGGGAGCTGTTTTTT
.	.	TRBV5-6	15	TRBJ1-5	CASSLGQLSNQPQHF	TGTGCCAGCAGCTTGGGGCAGTTGAGCAATCAGCCCCAGCATTTT
TRBD1	.	TRBV4-3	16	TRBJ1-3	CASSQTQQGAGNTIYF	TGCGCCAGCAGCCAGACACAACAGGGGGCTGGAAACACCATATATTTT
TRBD2	once	TRBV7-3	18	TRBJ2-1	CASSPTGGLAGPYNEQFF	TGTGCCAGCAGCCCAACTGGGGGCCTAGCGGGTCCCTACAATGAGCAGTTCTTC
.	.	TRBV7-3	15	TRBJ2-3	CASSPHNTLTDTQYF	TGTGCCAGCAGCCCCCATAACACCCTCACAGATACGCAGTATTTT
.	few	TRBV28	12	TRBJ1-4	CASSSLGGKLFF	TGTGCCAGCAGCTCCCTGGGGGGGAAACTGTTTTTT